These 4 T cell receptor beta chains came from one sample sequenced in a study of cytotoxic CD8 clonotypes in ibrutinib-treated CLL. TCRdb keeps only in-frame clones here, not all; method: immunoSEQ multiplex PCR. The top ten hold approximately 32% of the sample, which has about 49,000 clones, around half seen once. The sample in question was PBMCs, obtained after 12 months of ibrutinib treatment. All receptors derive from a human donor with chronic lymphocytic leukemia.

This clone was detected a few times. The chain joins TRBV27 to TRBJ2-5, with D tentatively TRBD1 (6 bases). The CDR3 runs 15 residues. Germline V gives CDR1 MNHEY, CDR2 SMNVEV (reference sequence). V lost 5 bases and J lost 5, with 18 bases in between. The CDR3 DNA follows: TGTGCCAGCAGTCCCTATATTACAGGGTTGGAGACCCAGTACTTC. This translates into CASSPYITGLETQYF.

This clone was counted a few times. The chain recombines TRBV29-1 with TRBJ2-5; 10 nucleotides match TRBD2. This CDR3 is built from 15 residues. CDR1 SQVTM and CDR2 ANQGSEA come from the germline V gene. Losses at the gene ends were 6 bases for V and 5 bases for J; bases not matched to a gene: 12. The CDR3 here is CSVAPLAGTRETQYF. The CDR3 nucleotides read TGCAGCGTCGCACCACTAGCGGGGACGCGGGAGACCCAGTACTTC.

This clone has just a few counts. The genes are TRBV5-6 and TRBJ2-7, with unresolved D. CDR1 SGHDT and CDR2 YYEEEE come from the germline V gene. CDR3 length: 14 residues. The V and J ends lost 2 bases and 3 bases respectively, with 12 bases between them. CDR3 sequence: CASSFGHGFYEQYF. In DNA form, the CDR3 reads TGTGCCAGCAGCTTTGGCCATGGGTTCTACGAGCAGTACTTC.

This clone was seen more than once but under ten times. J is TRBJ2-1 and V is TRBV29-1; possibly TRBD2 for D (5 bases). The CDR3 has 10 residues. V lost 4 bases to trimming and J lost 8 bases, with 6 bases between them. From germline, CDR1 is SQVTM and CDR2 ANQGSEA. CDR3 protein: CSVGEYEQFF. Written as DNA, the CDR3 is TGCAGCGTTGGGGAGTATGAGCAGTTCTTC.